The next 25 T cell receptor beta chains were all read from a single sample in a study of blood T cell repertoires in COVID-19. Profiled with immunoSEQ multiplex PCR; TCRdb holds only in-frame clones, not every one. The data hold about 42,000 clones, with almost 95% observed a single time. Sequenced sample: peripheral blood. The receptors were gathered from a man in his fifties with active COVID-19.

The chain is built from TRBV29-1 and TRBJ1-3; a possible D gene is TRBD1 (5 bases). The CDR3 has 15 amino acids. V shed 4 bases and J shed 2 bases, with 15 bases lying between them. CDR1 is SQVTM and CDR2 is ANQGSEA in the germline V gene. CDR3 loop: CSVVSGTGTGNTIYF. The CDR3 coding sequence is TGCAGCGTTGTTTCGGGGACTGGCACTGGAAACACCATATATTTT.

The chain couples TRBV6-5 to TRBJ1-1; 7 nucleotides match TRBD1. This CDR3 contains 12 residues. Germline V lookup: CDR1 MNHEY, CDR2 SVGAGI. The V and J ends lost 6 bases and 6 bases, in that order; junction bases with no gene match: 4. This chain's CDR3 is CASRATGSEAFF. In nucleotides, the CDR3 is TGTGCCAGCAGGGCGACAGGGTCTGAAGCTTTCTTT.

This sequence joins TRBV3-1 (or the pseudogene TRBV3-2) and TRBJ2-7; TRBD2 matches 9 bases. V was clipped by 5 bases and J by 5 bases; unmatched bases: 13. This CDR3 contains 16 residues. Germline CDR1 is LGHDT and CDR2 is YNNKEL (reference sequence). The CDR3 is CASSSYSGSPFHEQYF. The CDR3 region has the DNA TGTGCCAGCAGCTCCTATAGCGGGAGTCCCTTCCACGAGCAGTACTTC.

The V gene is TRBV7-9, the J gene TRBJ2-1; a possible D gene is TRBD2 (6 bases). This CDR3 has 15 residues. Germline CDR1 and CDR2: SEHNR and FQNEAQ (reference sequence). Between the trimmed V and J ends, which lost 1 base and 4 bases, there was a span of 11 bases. This chain's CDR3 is CASSLEKRVYNEQFF. The CDR3 region has the DNA TGTGCCAGCAGCTTAGAGAAGCGGGTTTACAATGAGCAGTTCTTC.

This chain connects TRBV9 to TRBJ2-5; maybe TRBD2 (5 bases). The V and J ends lost 0 bases and 5 bases respectively, with 8 bases between them. This CDR3 is built from 13 residues. The germline CDR1 and CDR2 sequences are SGDLS and YYNGEE. The DNA of the CDR3 is TGTGCCAGCAGCGTAGCGGGGATGGAGACCCAGTACTTC. It codes for CASSVAGMETQYF.

The rearrangement links TRBV11-2 to TRBJ1-1; the D gene is possibly TRBD1 (5 bases). CDR3 size: 15 residues. Germline V CDR1 and CDR2: SGHAT, FQNNGV. The V and J ends lost 3 bases and 1 base respectively, with 12 bases between them. The CDR3 DNA follows: TGTGCCAGCAGCTTCCGGGGGGTTAGGAACACTGAAGCTTTCTTT. It encodes CASSFRGVRNTEAFF.

The chain links TRBV4-2 to TRBJ2-6; 10 nucleotides match TRBD2. The ends lost 1 base at V and 3 bases at J; junction bases unmatched: 6. This CDR3 region has 18 residues. Germline V gene data show CDR1 as LGHNA and CDR2 as YNFKEQ. This CDR3 is CASSQVASGSIGANVLTF. DNA of the CDR3: TGTGCCAGCAGCCAAGTGGCTAGCGGGAGTATTGGGGCCAACGTCCTGACTTTC.

V usage is TRBV7-8 and J usage is TRBJ1-2; TRBD1 agrees at 11 bases. The CDR3 sequence is 14 residues long. V was pared by 4 bases and J by 7 bases, with 5 bases of the junction left unmatched. Germline loops: CDR1 SGHVS, CDR2 FQNEAQ. DNA for the CDR3: TGTGCCAGCAGCTCTATAGGGACAGGGGGTGGCTACACCTTC. Translated: CASSSIGTGGGYTF.

This clone occurred once. The chain couples TRBV25-1 to TRBJ1-5; no reliable D call. V lost 2 bases and J 5 bases, leaving 13 bases between the germline ends. CDR3 size: 15 residues. Germline CDR1 reads MGHDK; CDR2 reads SYGVNS. Written as DNA, the CDR3 is TGTGCCAGCAGTGAAAGCGGCCTTATCGATCAGCCCCAGCATTTT. Translation: CASSESGLIDQPQHF.

This clone appeared once. The chain couples TRBV7-9 to TRBJ2-3, with 7 positions matching TRBD1. The ends lost 5 bases at V and 0 bases at J; junction bases unmatched: 14. The CDR3 sequence is 18 residues long. In germline, CDR1 is SEHNR, CDR2 FQNEAQ (reference sequence). CDR3: CASSTQFQGERSTDTQYF. The CDR3 DNA sequence: TGTGCCAGCAGCACACAATTCCAGGGGGAGAGAAGCACAGATACGCAGTATTTT.

The chain is built from TRBV3-1 (or the pseudogene TRBV3-2) and TRBJ1-1, with 7 bases lining up with TRBD1. Losses at the gene ends were 0 bases for V and 1 base for J; bases not matched to a gene: 5. The germline V gene encodes CDR1 LGHDT and CDR2 YNNKEL (reference sequence). The CDR3 is made up of 16 amino acids. In DNA form, the CDR3 reads TGTGCCAGCAGCCAAGAGTATGCAGGGGGGAACACTGAAGCTTTCTTT. Protein product: CASSQEYAGGNTEAFF.

The chain has TRBV3-1 (or the pseudogene TRBV3-2) and TRBJ2-3, with D possibly TRBD2 on 6 matching bases. Trimming shortened V by 1 base and J by 6 bases, and 17 bases separated the two germline ends. The germline V gene encodes CDR1 LGHDT and CDR2 YNNKEL (reference sequence). The CDR3 is made up of 16 amino acids. The CDR3 bases are TGTGCCAGCAGCCAAGGGGGGGACCGCAACCACGATACGCAGTATTTT. Translated: CASSQGGDRNHDTQYF.

This clone has only one observation. The rearrangement uses TRBV19 and TRBJ2-3; D may be TRBD2 (5 bases). The V end lost 5 bases, the J end lost 7 bases, and 16 bases lay between the germline ends. Germline V lookup: CDR1 LNHDA, CDR2 SQIVND (reference sequence). The CDR3 extends over 14 amino acids. The CDR3 loop reads CASSSTHGGYTQYF. CDR3 in DNA: TGTGCCAGTAGTTCGACGCACGGAGGTTATACGCAGTATTTT.

Note on this clone: The DNA is omitted, as the CDR3 cannot be located on it reliably, and the CDR3 follows TCRdb's listing. The chain employs TRBV7-3 and TRBJ2-3; TRBD1 reflects the table's D call only, with no check against the DNA. The CDR3 numbers 13 amino acids, ends counted. The V gene's germline CDR1 is SGHTA and CDR2 FQGTGA. The CDR3 sequence: CASSLTVGQGSYF.

J is TRBJ1-1 and V is TRBV28; 7 positions match TRBD1. This CDR3 is 11 amino acids long. J lost 8 bases, V lost 5 bases, and 2 bases had no gene match. From germline, CDR1 is MDHEN and CDR2 SYDVKM. The CDR3 reads CASSRDREAFF. DNA for the CDR3: TGTGCCAGCAGTCGGGACAGAGAAGCTTTCTTT.

The V and J genes are TRBV30 and TRBJ2-5; tentative D call: TRBD1 (5 bases). Germline loops: CDR1 GTSNPN, CDR2 SVGIG (reference sequence). This CDR3 is built from 12 residues. V gave up 4 bases and J gave up 2 bases, with 8 bases separating them. For the CDR3, the DNA is TGTGCCTGGAAACAGGAGCAAGAGACCCAGTACTTC. Protein product: CAWKQEQETQYF. The full variable domain, with the rest looked up from reference TRBV30 and TRBJ2-5, is SQTIHQWPATLVQPVGSPLSLECTVEGTSNPNLYWYRQAAGRGLQLLFYSVGIGQISSEVPQNLSASRPQDRQFILSSKKLLLSDSGFYLCAWKQEQETQYFGPGTRLLVL.

The chain is built from TRBV7-9 and TRBJ2-3; D is unclear. The CDR3 totals 16 residues. The germline CDR1 and CDR2 sequences are SEHNR and FQNEAQ (reference sequence). V was cut by 4 bases and J by 0 bases, with 14 bases left in between. Here the CDR3 DNA reads TGTGCCAGCAGCTACCGAGCCACGGGTAGCACAGATACGCAGTATTTT. Protein product: CASSYRATGSTDTQYF. The full variable domain, in which reference TRBV7-9 and TRBJ2-3 provide the parts outside the CDR3, is DTGVSQNPRHKITKRGQNVTFRCDPISEHNRLYWYRQTLGQGPEFLTYFQNEAQLEKSRLLSDRFSAERPKGSFSTLEIQRTEQGDSAMYLCASSYRATGSTDTQYFGPGTRLTVL.

V usage is TRBV3-1 (or the pseudogene TRBV3-2) and J usage is TRBJ2-5; possibly TRBD2 for D (6 bases). V lost 0 bases and J 4 bases, leaving 9 bases between the germline ends. There are 14 residues in the CDR3. Germline CDR1 reads LGHDT; CDR2 reads YNNKEL (reference sequence). The DNA of the CDR3 is TGTGCCAGCAGCCAAGACGGGGGTAGAGAGACCCAGTACTTC. Amino acid sequence: CASSQDGGRETQYF.

V and J are TRBV10-1 and TRBJ2-3; 13 bases are a match to TRBD2. The CDR3 has 15 residues. The germline CDR1 and CDR2 sequences are WNHNN and SYGVQD (reference sequence). J was trimmed by 5 bases and V by 6 bases; bases with no gene match: 5. The DNA of the CDR3 is TGCGCCAGCAGCTCGGGACTAGCGGGGCTAGATACGCAGTATTTT. Protein: CASSSGLAGLDTQYF.

The chain combines TRBV29-1 with TRBJ1-1, with D possibly matching TRBD1 (5 bases). The V end was cut by 4 bases, the J end by 0 bases, with 12 bases between. The V gene's germline CDR1 is SQVTM and CDR2 ANQGSEA. This CDR3 has 14 amino acids. CDR3 DNA sequence: TGCAGCGTTGCTGACAGAACGATGAACACTGAAGCTTTCTTT. It yields the protein CSVADRTMNTEAFF.

CDR3 nucleotides: TGTGCCATCATCGACAGAGTCTCCTACAATGAGCAGTTCTTC. Translated, it gives CAIIDRVSYNEQFF. The V and J genes are TRBV2 and TRBJ2-1; weak D call: TRBD1 (5 bases). The CDR3 runs to 14 residues. Trimming removed 10 bases from V and 0 bases from J, with 13 bases in between. Germline CDR1 and CDR2: SNHLY and FYNNEI.

CDR3 bases: TGTGCCTGGAGTGAGACTAGCGGGGGGCATACGCAGTATTTT. This gives the protein CAWSETSGGHTQYF. This chain connects TRBV30 to TRBJ2-3; TRBD2 matches at 13 bases. Unmatched junction bases numbered 2, after V lost 1 base and J lost 7 bases. Germline V CDR1 and CDR2: GTSNPN, SVGIG (reference sequence). The CDR3 is 14 amino acids.

This clone was seen once. V is TRBV5-1 and J is TRBJ1-1, with D possibly matching TRBD1 (6 bases). Trimming left V 2 bases short and J 4 bases short, with 15 bases between. Germline V gene sequence: CDR1 SGHRS, CDR2 YFSETQ. The CDR3 runs to 15 residues. CDR3 loop: CASSFVPGDITEAFF. As DNA, the CDR3 is TGCGCCAGCAGCTTTGTCCCAGGGGATATCACTGAAGCTTTCTTT.

V usage is TRBV28 and J usage is TRBJ1-2; 7 nucleotides match TRBD1. Germline CDR1 and CDR2: MDHEN and SYDVKM. This CDR3 is 17 amino acids long. V dropped 5 bases and J dropped 1; count of bases not matched to a gene: 13. The CDR3 spells CASSASGQVIINYGYTF. CDR3 nucleotides: TGTGCCAGCAGTGCCTCAGGACAGGTTATTATTAACTATGGCTACACCTTC.

This clone was found once. This chain uses TRBV28 with TRBJ2-7; 10 nucleotides align to TRBD1. CDR3 length: 14 amino acids. Germline assignment: CDR1 MDHEN and CDR2 SYDVKM. Trimming cost V 3 bases and J 4 bases; bases outside gene matches: 3. CDR3 nucleotides: TGTGCCAGCAGTTTGGGACAGGGGAGGTACGAGCAGTACTTC. It translates to CASSLGQGRYEQYF.